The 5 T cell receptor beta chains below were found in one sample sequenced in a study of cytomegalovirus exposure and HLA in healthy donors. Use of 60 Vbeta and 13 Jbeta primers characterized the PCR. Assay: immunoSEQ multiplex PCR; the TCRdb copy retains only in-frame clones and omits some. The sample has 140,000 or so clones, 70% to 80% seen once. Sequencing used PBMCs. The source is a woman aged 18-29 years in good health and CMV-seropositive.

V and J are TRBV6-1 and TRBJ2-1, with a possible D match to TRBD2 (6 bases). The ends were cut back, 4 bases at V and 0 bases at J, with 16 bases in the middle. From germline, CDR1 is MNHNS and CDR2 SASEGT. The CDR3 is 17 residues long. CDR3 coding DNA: TGTGCCAGCAGTGTGGTCTTTGGAGGGTCCTCCTACAATGAGCAGTTCTTC. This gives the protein CASSVVFGGSSYNEQFF.

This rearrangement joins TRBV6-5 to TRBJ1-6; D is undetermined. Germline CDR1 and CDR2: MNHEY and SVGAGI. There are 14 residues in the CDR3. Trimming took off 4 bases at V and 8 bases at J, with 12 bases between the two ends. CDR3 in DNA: TGTGCCAGCAGTTCCCCTGGGCCATATTCACCCCTCCACTTT. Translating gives CASSSPGPYSPLHF.

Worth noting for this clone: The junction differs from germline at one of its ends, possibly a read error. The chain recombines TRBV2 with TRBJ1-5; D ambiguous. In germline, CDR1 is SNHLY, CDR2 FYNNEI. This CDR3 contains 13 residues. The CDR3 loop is CASSDSSYQPQHF. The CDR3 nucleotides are TGTGCCAGCAGTGACAGTAGCTATCAGCCCCAGCATTTT.

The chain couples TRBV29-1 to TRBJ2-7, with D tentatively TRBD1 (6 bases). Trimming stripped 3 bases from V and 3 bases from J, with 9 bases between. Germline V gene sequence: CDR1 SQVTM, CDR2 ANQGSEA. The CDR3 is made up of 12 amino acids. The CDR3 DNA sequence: TGCAGCGTTGAGAGGGGGAACTACGAGCAGTACTTC. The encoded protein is CSVERGNYEQYF.

CDR3 bases: TGCAGCGGGACAGTTTGGGTCGGGGTGAACACTGAAGCTTTCTTT. Translated, it gives CSGTVWVGVNTEAFF. The chain combines TRBV29-1 with TRBJ1-1; D might be TRBD1 (6 bases). Trimming pared 7 bases from V and 0 bases from J, leaving 18 bases between. This CDR3 contains 15 residues. The germline CDR1 and CDR2 sequences are SQVTM and ANQGSEA.